Following are 19 T cell receptor beta chains from one sample sequenced in a study of graft-versus-host responses after intestinal transplantation. Produced via immunoSEQ multiplex PCR; TCRdb's table is partial and in-frame only. This sample carries about 99,000 clones, approximately 93% of them seen once, and the ten largest clones take 0.9% to 1.5%. Their cognate antigens are unknown. Sample: unstimulated CD8+ T cells sorted from spleen or lymph node cells, taken before intestinal transplant. Receptors originate from a human donor who received an intestinal transplant.

The rearrangement links TRBV5-4 to TRBJ2-7, with 8 bases fitting TRBD1. CDR1 and CDR2 (germline): SGHNT, YYREEE (reference sequence). CDR3 length: 12 amino acids. Unmatched junction bases numbered 4, after V lost 4 bases and J lost 7 bases. CDR3 sequence (DNA): TGTGCCAGCAGCCCAGGGGGCTGGGAGCAGTACTTC. The encoded protein is CASSPGGWEQYF.

The chain links TRBV5-1 to TRBJ2-5; 8 nucleotides match TRBD2. Germline-derived CDR1 and CDR2 are SGHRS and YFSETQ. CDR3 length equals 15 residues. With V trimmed by 2 bases and J by 1 base, 4 bases remained unmatched. CDR3 protein: CASSLSGTSQETQYF. The CDR3 DNA sequence: TGCGCCAGCAGCTTATCCGGGACTAGCCAAGAGACCCAGTACTTC.

The chain employs TRBV13 and TRBJ2-5; no reliable D call. Germline V CDR1 and CDR2: PRHDT, FYEKMQ (reference sequence). The CDR3 runs to 11 residues. Trimming left V 5 bases short and J 0 bases short, with 1 base between. The CDR3 region has the DNA TGTGCCAGCAGCAACCAAGAGACCCAGTACTTC. This translates into CASSNQETQYF. Looking up the rest from reference TRBV13 and TRBJ2-5 gives the full variable domain: AAGVIQSPRHLIKEKRETATLKCYPIPRHDTVYWYQQGPGQDPQFLISFYEKMQSDKGSIPDRFSAQQFSDYHSELNMSSLELGDSALYFCASSNQETQYFGPGTRLLVL.

This sequence joins TRBV27 and TRBJ2-7; D gene unclear. This CDR3 spans 13 amino acids. Trimming left V 4 bases short and J 4 bases short, with 11 bases between. Germline CDR1 is MNHEY and CDR2 is SMNVEV (reference sequence). The CDR3 here is CASSSPSKYEQYF. The CDR3 region has the DNA TGTGCCAGCAGTTCACCTTCCAAGTACGAGCAGTACTTC.

A note on this clone: Other DNA sequences in this specimen translate into the identical CDR3. The chain uses TRBV18 and TRBJ1-1; D ambiguous. CDR1 is KGHSH and CDR2 is LQKENI in the germline V gene. The germline V and J ends were trimmed by 0 bases and 2 bases, with 4 bases remaining between them. This CDR3 region has 13 residues. Here the CDR3 DNA reads TGTGCCAGCTCACCACCGGGTAACACTGAAGCTTTCTTT. Translated: CASSPPGNTEAFF.

The chain is built from TRBV5-6 and TRBJ1-2; D not resolved. Germline V gene lookup returns CDR1 SGHDT and CDR2 YYEEEE. CDR3 length equals 12 residues. V was trimmed by 0 bases and J by 2 bases, leaving 2 bases between them. CDR3 bases: TGTGCCAGCAGCTTGGACAACTATGGCTACACCTTC. Translation: CASSLDNYGYTF.

In DNA form, the CDR3 reads TGTGCCAGCGGACCGGGGACTAGAGGCAATGAGCAGTTCTTC. Its protein is CASGPGTRGNEQFF. The V and J genes are TRBV27 and TRBJ2-1; 8 bases are a match to TRBD2. Looked up from germline, CDR1 is MNHEY and CDR2 is SMNVEV (reference sequence). The CDR3 spans 14 residues. J lost 6 bases, V lost 8 bases, and 9 bases had no gene match.

The CDR3 sequence is CASSPGQGADTQYF. CDR3 coding DNA: TGTGCCAGTTCTCCGGGACAGGGGGCAGATACGCAGTATTTT. This sequence joins TRBV19 and TRBJ2-3; TRBD1 matches 11 bases. The length of the CDR3 is 14 residues. Germline V gene lookup returns CDR1 LNHDA and CDR2 SQIVND (reference sequence). V was pared by 8 bases and J by 4 bases, with 5 bases of the junction left unmatched.

The chain employs TRBV29-1 and TRBJ1-1, with a tentative D call TRBD1 (6 bases). Trimming removed 7 bases at V and 8 bases at J, with 14 bases between. The CDR3 extends over 11 amino acids. CDR1 is SQVTM, CDR2 ANQGSEA, per germline. Here the CDR3 DNA reads TGCAGCGACCAACTAGACAGGGAAGCTTTCTTT. Translating gives CSDQLDREAFF.

J is TRBJ2-2 and V is TRBV19, with 16 bases matching TRBD2. The CDR3 contains 18 residues. Germline V lookup: CDR1 LNHDA, CDR2 SQIVND (reference sequence). With V trimmed by 3 bases and J by 7 bases, 8 bases remained unmatched. CDR3 in amino acids: CASSMGLAGGPSVGELFF. The CDR3 bases are TGTGCCAGTAGTATGGGACTAGCGGGGGGGCCGAGCGTCGGGGAGCTGTTTTTT.

The chain combines TRBV4-1 with TRBJ1-1; no clear D gene. Deletions cut 2 bases from V and 3 bases from J, with 10 bases between. The CDR3 contains 14 residues. Per the germline V gene, CDR1 is MGHRA and CDR2 is YSYEKL. The DNA for the CDR3 is TGCGCCAGCAGCCAACCAGCCGAATACACTGAAGCTTTCTTT. It encodes CASSQPAEYTEAFF.

The chain has TRBV6-5 and TRBJ1-1; D is unresolved. The length of the CDR3 is 14 residues. Per the germline V gene, CDR1 is MNHEY and CDR2 is SVGAGI. V was trimmed by 5 bases and J by 2 bases, leaving 12 bases between them. CDR3 amino acids: CASSSQSLNTEAFF. The CDR3 DNA follows: TGTGCCAGCAGTAGCCAGTCGCTCAACACTGAAGCTTTCTTT.

The V and J genes are TRBV7-3 and TRBJ1-1; no firm D call. V lost 4 bases and J 5 bases, leaving 8 bases between the germline ends. The germline CDR1 and CDR2 sequences are SGHTA and FQGTGA. This CDR3 is built from 12 residues. The CDR3 is CASSSGSTEAFF. The CDR3 DNA follows: TGTGCCAGCAGCTCCGGGTCGACTGAAGCTTTCTTT. Supplemented by reference TRBV7-3 and TRBJ1-1, the full variable domain reads GAGVSQTPSNKVTEKGKYVELRCDPISGHTALYWYRQSLGQGPEFLIYFQGTGAADDSGLPNDRFFAVRPEGSVSTLKIQRTERGDSAVYLCASSSGSTEAFFGQGTRLTVV.

This chain links TRBV7-3 with TRBJ1-1; a possible D gene is TRBD1 (5 bases). Trimming removed 3 bases at V and 1 base at J, with 18 bases between. CDR1 SGHTA and CDR2 FQGTGA come from the germline V gene. CDR3 length: 17 amino acids. The CDR3 DNA reads TGTGCCAGCAGCTTGGCGCAGTTAGGGGATCGGAACACTGAAGCTTTCTTT. Residues: CASSLAQLGDRNTEAFF.

This CDR3 reads CASSLVGQFSIYEQYF. The CDR3, as DNA: TGTGCCAGCAGCTTAGTAGGACAGTTTTCCATCTACGAGCAGTACTTC. This rearrangement joins TRBV11-2 to TRBJ2-7; weak D call: TRBD1 (6 bases). The CDR3 consists of 16 residues. Trimming removed 1 base at V and 3 bases at J, with 16 bases between. CDR1 SGHAT and CDR2 FQNNGV come from the germline V gene.

The V gene is TRBV11-2, the J gene TRBJ1-6; D uncertain. Per germline, CDR1 SGHAT and CDR2 FQNNGV. V dropped 7 bases and J dropped 8 bases, with 18 bases sitting between them. The CDR3 has 15 amino acids. CDR3 nucleotides: TGTGCCAGCACCTTTCTCGCGGCCGGCTATTCACCCCTCCACTTT. Residues: CASTFLAAGYSPLHF.

The CDR3 sequence: CASSFRGHNTEAFF. Here the CDR3 DNA reads TGTGCCAGTAGTTTTCGGGGCCATAACACTGAAGCTTTCTTT. V is TRBV19 and J is TRBJ1-1; possibly TRBD1 for D (5 bases). CDR1 is LNHDA and CDR2 is SQIVND in the germline V gene (reference sequence). CDR3 length equals 14 residues. V was shortened by 5 bases and J by 2 bases, with 12 bases between the two germline ends.

V is TRBV18 and J is TRBJ2-3, with D uncertain. V lost 0 bases and J lost 4, with 2 bases in between. Germline loops: CDR1 KGHSH, CDR2 LQKENI. The CDR3 consists of 12 residues. The CDR3 DNA reads as TGTGCCAGCTCACCACCGGCAGATACGCAGTATTTT. Translating it yields CASSPPADTQYF.

The V call is TRBV29-1, the J call TRBJ1-2; D not resolved. Germline lookup yields CDR1 SQVTM and CDR2 ANQGSEA. V lost 4 bases and J lost 2, with 8 bases in between. The CDR3 spans 12 residues. In nucleotides, the CDR3 is TGCAGCGTTGTAGCAGAGAACTATGGCTACACCTTC. The encoded protein is CSVVAENYGYTF.